The sequence of this T cell receptor beta chain was determined in a study of beta chain features in type 1 diabetes. Per the germline V gene, CDR1 is MDHEN and CDR2 is SYDVKM. Trimming cost V 5 bases and J 0 bases; bases outside gene matches: 13. There are 19 residues in the CDR3. The study's findings and limits: All four CD4+ subsets from Type 1 diabetes patients carried moderately but significantly shorter TCRB CDR3s.

Reverse transcription of all isolated RNA meant that expressed TCRB transcripts were sequenced. Assay: immunoSEQ multiplex PCR; the TCRdb copy retains only in-frame clones and omits some. The sample contains some 350,000 clones, around a tenth of which appear only once. This clone occurred a few times. Its antigen is unidentified. The chain links TRBV28 to TRBJ1-5; 10 bases agree with TRBD1. The sequencing sample was made of central memory CD4+ T cells from blood. This TCR came from a young man with type 1 diabetes. CDR3 nucleotides: TGTGCCAGCAGTGCCCGGGACAGGGGCCGGGTAGCTAGCAATCAGCCCCAGCATTTT. This sequence encodes CASSARDRGRVASNQPQHF.